This T cell receptor (beta chain) was identified in a study of radiotherapy plus CTLA-4 blockade in lung cancer. At the level of the study: Disease control reached over 30%, with objective responses in under 20%. Study-wide points: An expansion of tumor-derived TCR clones occurred in blood after radiotherapy plus ipilimumab. Together with interferon-beta, which increased in serum after radiation, early dynamic changes in blood T cell clones were reportedly the best predictors of response.

The data were produced by immunoSEQ multiplex PCR, yet TCRdb's version contains in-frame clones alone and is incomplete. The sample has 85,000 to 120,000 clones, over 75% seen once. As concerns this clone: Its matching antigen is unknown.

Receiving focal radiation plus CTLA-4 blockade with ipilimumab were patients who had chemo-refractory metastatic non-small-cell lung cancer. The CDR3 totals 13 residues. Germline CDR1 is GTSNPN and CDR2 is SVGIG (reference sequence). V was trimmed by 1 base and J by 5 bases, leaving 10 bases between them. The source material was peripheral blood, sampled from a patient treated with radiotherapy plus ipilimumab. The genes are TRBV30 and TRBJ2-3; the D is unclear. This receptor was taken from a human donor with non-small cell lung cancer that progressed on radiotherapy plus ipilimumab. Some clones in this sample may be carry-over from other donors' samples. CDR3 residues: CAWSGVSLDTQYF. CDR3 nucleotide sequence: TGTGCCTGGAGTGGAGTGTCATTAGATACGCAGTATTTT.